These 22 T cell receptor beta chains share one sample of origin, sequenced in a study of blood T cell repertoires in COVID-19. The repertoire was sequenced with immunoSEQ multiplex PCR; TCRdb's copy has only in-frame clones and lacks some. The data hold about 230,000 clones, with 70% to 90% observed a single time. Sequenced material: peripheral blood. The receptors were gathered from a man in his forties or fifties with COVID-19, enrolled during active disease.

The chain is built from TRBV10-3 and TRBJ2-7; no reliable D call. The germline V gene has CDR1 ENHRY and CDR2 SYGVKD. This CDR3 is 13 amino acids long. V was cut by 3 bases and J by 0 bases, with 6 bases left in between. CDR3 region: CAISEYSSYEQYF. CDR3 nucleotide sequence: TGTGCCATCAGTGAATACAGCTCCTACGAGCAGTACTTC.

This chain links TRBV9 with TRBJ1-2; the match to TRBD1 covers 9 bases. V lost 0 bases, J lost 8 bases, and 14 bases stayed unmatched. In germline, CDR1 is SGDLS, CDR2 YYNGEE. This CDR3 is 17 amino acids long. CDR3 nucleotides: TGTGCCAGCAGCGTAGGAGGGTCGGGGACAGGGACTGAGGGCTACACCTTC. It specifies CASSVGGSGTGTEGYTF.

This chain joins TRBV10-3 and TRBJ2-7; a possible D gene is TRBD2 (6 bases). The CDR3 runs to 15 residues. Trimming removed 5 bases from V and 6 bases from J, with 20 bases in between. Germline values: CDR1 ENHRY, CDR2 SYGVKD. CDR3 amino acids: CAISSLALQVPEQYF. In DNA, the CDR3 is TGTGCCATCAGTTCACTAGCCCTCCAGGTCCCCGAGCAGTACTTC.

The CDR3 here is CASSGHTNLAKNIQYF. In DNA, the CDR3 is TGTGCCAGCAGTGGCCACACAAATCTAGCCAAAAACATTCAGTACTTC. The chain uses TRBV6-1 and TRBJ2-4; D gene uncertain. Trimming stripped 4 bases from V and 0 bases from J, with 13 bases between. CDR3 size: 16 residues. Germline CDR1 and CDR2: MNHNS and SASEGT.

This chain connects TRBV5-1 to TRBJ2-2; a weak D match, TRBD1 (6 bases). V lost 0 bases and J lost 6, with 15 bases in between. CDR3 size: 16 residues. Germline V gene data show CDR1 as SGHRS and CDR2 as YFSETQ. The CDR3, as DNA: TGCGCCAGCAGCTTGGCCAATAATTGGGGGCCCGGGGAGCTGTTTTTT. This encodes CASSLANNWGPGELFF. The full variable domain, completed using reference TRBV5-1 and TRBJ2-2, is KAGVTQTPRYLIKTRGQQVTLSCSPISGHRSVSWYQQTPGQGLQFLFEYFSETQRNKGNFPGRFSGRQFSNSRSEMNVSTLELGDSALYLCASSLANNWGPGELFFGEGSRLTVL.

The rearrangement uses TRBV19 and TRBJ1-6; D gene unclear. Germline V gene sequence: CDR1 LNHDA, CDR2 SQIVND (reference sequence). V lost 2 bases and J 5 bases, leaving 7 bases between the germline ends. This CDR3 has 14 residues. The CDR3 is CASSIPVNNSPLHF. The CDR3 DNA sequence: TGTGCCAGTAGTATACCAGTGAATAATTCACCCCTCCACTTT.

This rearrangement joins TRBV7-8 to TRBJ2-2, with D perhaps TRBD1 (5 bases). Germline CDR1 is SGHVS and CDR2 is FQNEAQ. This CDR3 spans 16 amino acids. V was pared by 0 bases and J by 3 bases, with 11 bases between. CDR3 protein: CASSLAIARDTGELFF. CDR3 bases: TGTGCCAGCAGCTTAGCTATAGCCAGGGACACCGGGGAGCTGTTTTTT.

The chain has TRBV28 and TRBJ2-1, with TRBD2 identical over 10 bases. V lost 5 bases to trimming and J lost 6 bases; unmatched junction nucleotides: 13. CDR1 is MDHEN and CDR2 is SYDVKM in the germline V gene. The CDR3 covers 17 residues. This CDR3 is CASSPGGLAGAGNEQFF. The CDR3 DNA reads as TGTGCCAGCAGTCCCGGGGGGCTAGCGGGGGCCGGCAATGAGCAGTTCTTC. Full variable domain (rest looked up from reference TRBV28 and TRBJ2-1): DVKVTQSSRYLVKRTGEKVFLECVQDMDHENMFWYRQDPGLGLRLIYFSYDVKMKEKGDIPEGYSVSREKKERFSLILESASTNQTSMYLCASSPGGLAGAGNEQFFGPGTRLTVL.

This clone was counted between two and nine times. This chain links TRBV19 with TRBJ1-5; D possibly corresponds to TRBD1 (6 bases). Germline V gives CDR1 LNHDA, CDR2 SQIVND (reference sequence). V gave up 4 bases and J gave up 7 bases, with 14 bases separating them. The length of the CDR3 is 14 residues. The CDR3 loop is CASSKTGTGQPQHF. The CDR3 DNA follows: TGTGCCAGTAGTAAAACAGGGACGGGGCAGCCCCAGCATTTT.

This clone was recorded once. The chain couples TRBV11-2 to TRBJ1-4; the match to TRBD1 covers 12 bases. The junction had 8 bases not matched to a gene; V was cut back by 5 bases and J by 10 bases. CDR1 and CDR2 from the germline V gene are SGHAT and FQNNGV. This CDR3 spans 15 amino acids. The CDR3 here is CASSPGTGGFGKLFF. The DNA of the CDR3 is TGTGCCAGCAGCCCCGGGACAGGGGGCTTTGGAAAACTGTTTTTT.

The chain is built from TRBV29-1 and TRBJ2-2; weak D call: TRBD1 (6 bases). V was trimmed by 5 bases and J by 1 base, leaving 11 bases between them. The germline V gene encodes CDR1 SQVTM and CDR2 ANQGSEA. The CDR3 runs 14 residues. The CDR3 spells CSVRTVLNTGELFF. The CDR3, as DNA: TGCAGCGTTCGGACAGTCCTGAACACCGGGGAGCTGTTTTTT.

The rearrangement joins TRBV5-6 to TRBJ2-6, with D maybe TRBD1 (5 bases). The length of the CDR3 is 15 residues. CDR1 is SGHDT, CDR2 YYEEEE, per germline. The ends were cut back, 1 base at V and 2 bases at J, with 7 bases in the middle. The CDR3 reads CASSLSRAGANVLTF. The CDR3 coding sequence is TGTGCCAGCAGCTTGAGCAGGGCTGGGGCCAACGTCCTGACTTTC. Complete variable domain (other parts from reference TRBV5-6 and TRBJ2-6): DAGVTQSPTHLIKTRGQQVTLRCSPKSGHDTVSWYQQALGQGPQFIFQYYEEEERQRGNFPDRFSGHQFPNYSSELNVNALLLGDSALYLCASSLSRAGANVLTFGAGSRLTVL.

V gene TRBV27 combines with J gene TRBJ2-2, with D uncertain. Germline V gives CDR1 MNHEY, CDR2 SMNVEV (reference sequence). The V gene lost 5 bases and the J gene lost 4 bases, with 17 bases spanning the gap. The CDR3 extends over 16 amino acids. This chain's CDR3 is CASSSPLVGRTGELFF. The CDR3 region has the DNA TGTGCCAGCAGTAGCCCCTTAGTGGGCCGCACCGGGGAGCTGTTTTTT.

CDR3 DNA sequence: TGTGCCAGTAGTACCCTGGGACAGGGGTTCCACGAGCAGTACTTC. Amino acids: CASSTLGQGFHEQYF. J is TRBJ2-7 and V is TRBV19; TRBD1 matches at 10 bases. J gave up 5 bases and V 4 bases, and 8 bases lay outside the gene matches. The CDR3 is made up of 15 amino acids. Germline loops: CDR1 LNHDA, CDR2 SQIVND (reference sequence).

The chain joins TRBV7-2 to TRBJ1-1; D might be TRBD1 (5 bases). Germline CDR1 reads SGHTA; CDR2 reads FQGNSA. V gave up 3 bases and J gave up 1 base, with 9 bases separating them. This CDR3 has 14 residues. The CDR3 is CASSLDTRNTEAFF. The CDR3 DNA reads as TGTGCCAGCAGCTTGGACACGAGGAACACTGAAGCTTTCTTT.

The chain combines TRBV5-1 with TRBJ2-7; TRBD1 matches 7 bases. CDR3 length: 13 amino acids. CDR1 is SGHRS, CDR2 YFSETQ, per germline. Trimming at V came to 4 bases and at J to 0 bases, leaving 1 base not matched to a gene. The CDR3 loop is CASSRTGSYEQYF. The CDR3 DNA sequence: TGCGCCAGCAGCAGGACAGGCTCCTACGAGCAGTACTTC.

The chain has TRBV30 and TRBJ1-2; 9 bases fit TRBD1. The germline gives CDR1 GTSNPN, CDR2 SVGIG (reference sequence). The V gene end was trimmed by 4 bases and the J gene end by 2 bases; junction bases not matched to a gene: 5. CDR3 length: 14 residues. CDR3 amino acids: CAWNPGQGNYGYTF. CDR3 nucleotide sequence: TGTGCCTGGAACCCGGGACAGGGAAACTATGGCTACACCTTC.

The V gene is TRBV18, the J gene TRBJ2-5; D perhaps matches TRBD2 (5 bases). The V end lost 0 bases, the J end lost 5 bases, and 10 bases lay between the germline ends. Germline CDR1 is KGHSH and CDR2 is LQKENI. The CDR3 covers 14 residues. The CDR3 loop is CASSPPTRDETQYF. CDR3 DNA: TGTGCCAGCTCACCACCCACTAGAGACGAGACCCAGTACTTC.

The chain links TRBV11-2 to TRBJ2-5; 11 nucleotides agree with TRBD2. V shed 5 bases, J shed 3 bases, and the junction held 5 bases outside the gene matches. This CDR3 comprises 15 residues. CDR1 is SGHAT, CDR2 FQNNGV, per germline. CDR3: CASSRSGLAEETQYF. As DNA, the CDR3 is TGTGCCAGCAGCCGATCGGGACTAGCGGAAGAGACCCAGTACTTC.

The V and J genes are TRBV6-6 and TRBJ1-6; D is perhaps TRBD1 (6 bases). The CDR3 runs to 15 residues. Germline assignment: CDR1 MNHNY and CDR2 SVGAGI (reference sequence). Trimming left V 7 bases short and J 7 bases short, with 17 bases between. The CDR3 is CASIQTGLRNSPLHF. Written as DNA, the CDR3 is TGTGCCAGCATTCAAACAGGGTTGAGGAATTCACCCCTCCACTTT.

This clone was recorded only once. The J gene is TRBJ1-5, the V gene TRBV5-8; D unclear. Germline CDR1 SGHTS, CDR2 YDEGEE. The V end was cut by 10 bases, the J end by 1 base, with 6 bases between. This CDR3 is built from 11 residues. CDR3 residues: CAGGSNQPQHF. The CDR3 DNA reads as TGTGCCGGCGGCAGCAATCAGCCCCAGCATTTT.

The genes are TRBV15 and TRBJ2-5; 7 bases match TRBD1. V dropped 0 bases and J dropped 5; count of bases not matched to a gene: 6. This CDR3 contains 15 residues. Germline V gene sequence: CDR1 LNHNV, CDR2 YYDKDF (reference sequence). The CDR3 loop reads CATSRDLGGFETQYF. Here the CDR3 DNA reads TGTGCCACCAGCAGAGATCTAGGGGGCTTTGAGACCCAGTACTTC.